Each of the 27 T cell receptor beta chains below was sequenced from the same sample in a study of Graves' ophthalmopathy and Graves' hyperthyroidism. RNA transcripts provided the template for amplifying TCR beta CDR3 regions. First-round RT-PCR relied on HTBI primers, and a second-round multiplex PCR came next. Via MiXCR, TCRdb re-called the multiplex PCR reads, giving one row per CDR3 protein. The table lists roughly 600,000 distinct CDR3 sequences, less than 45% of them singletons. Sequencing was carried out using peripheral blood or thyroid tissue (not recorded which). These receptors all stem from an adult man with Graves' hyperthyroidism.

The chain has TRBV5-4 and TRBJ2-2; TRBD1 matches at 9 bases. The CDR3 length is 15 residues. Germline V gene lookup returns CDR1 SGHNT and CDR2 YYREEE (reference sequence). J was trimmed by 6 bases and V by 3 bases; bases with no gene match: 6. This CDR3 is CASSSGTGLPGELFF. Here the CDR3 DNA reads TGTGCCAGCAGCTCCGGGACAGGGCTTCCCGGGGAGCTGTTTTTT.

In its sample, this clonotype was seen a few times. The V gene is TRBV7-9, the J gene TRBJ2-1, with 13 bases that match TRBD2. Germline CDR1 and CDR2: SEHNR and FQNEAQ (reference sequence). Unmatched junction bases numbered 2, after V lost 3 bases and J lost 6 bases. This CDR3 region has 15 residues. The CDR3 spells CASSFGLAGVNEQFF. CDR3 in DNA: TGTGCCAGCAGCTTTGGACTAGCGGGAGTCAATGAGCAGTTCTTC.

This sequence joins TRBV12-3 or TRBV12-4 and TRBJ2-2; D unclear. Trimming took 3 bases from V and 9 from J, leaving 17 bases between them. The CDR3 is 15 residues long. CDR3 in DNA: TGTGCCAGCAGTTTGGGTCGGACCCCGACCCGGGAGCTGTTTTTT. As protein: CASSLGRTPTRELFF.

Regarding this clonotype: Its ends do not fully match the called genes, so a read error is possible. This sequence joins TRBV10-3 and TRBJ1-6; D perhaps matches TRBD1 (5 bases). Germline V CDR1 and CDR2: ENHRY, SYGVKD. CDR3 length: 15 amino acids. As DNA, the CDR3 is TGTGCCATCAGTGGCTCCGGGACCAGTAATTCGCCCCTCCACTTT. Translated: CAISGSGTSNSPLHF.

This chain connects TRBV19 to TRBJ1-5; D remains ambiguous. Germline values: CDR1 LNHDA, CDR2 SQIVND (reference sequence). This CDR3 comprises 10 residues. V lost 5 bases, J lost 12 bases, and 8 bases lay in between. Here the CDR3 DNA reads TGTGCCAGTAGTCGGTTCGGCCAGCATTTT. It translates to CASSRFGQHF.

This clonotype appeared a few times. J is TRBJ1-6 and V is TRBV19; the D gene is possibly TRBD1 (6 bases). The germline V and J ends were trimmed by 6 bases and 6 bases, with 12 bases remaining between them. The CDR3 totals 14 residues. Germline V gene sequence: CDR1 LNHDA, CDR2 SQIVND (reference sequence). CDR3 nucleotide sequence: TGTGCCAGTAGGAGGGGGGCTGGTAATTCACCCCTCCACTTT. It is translated as CASRRGAGNSPLHF.

The J gene is TRBJ2-7, the V gene TRBV12-3 or TRBV12-4; tentatively, D is TRBD2 (6 bases). CDR3 length: 13 residues. V lost 6 bases to trimming and J lost 7 bases, with 16 bases between them. The CDR3 here is CASSRTSPGEQYF. The CDR3 region has the DNA TGTGCCAGCAGCCGAACTAGCCCCGGGGAGCAGTACTTC.

Comment on this clonotype: A single base separates this from a much larger clone, so it may be a read error. V is TRBV6-5 and J is TRBJ1-1; no reliable D call. Per germline, CDR1 MNHEY and CDR2 SVGAGI. Trimming cost V 8 bases and J 5 bases, with 18 bases left between them. The CDR3 is 14 residues long. The CDR3 loop is CASGPEPLLTEAFF. In nucleotides, the CDR3 is TGTGCCAGCGGACCGGAACCCCTTCTGACTGAAGCTTTCTTT.

This chain connects TRBV30 to TRBJ1-1; perhaps TRBD1 as D (5 bases). This CDR3 spans 11 amino acids. Trimming left V 1 base short and J 7 bases short, with 7 bases between. CDR1 is GTSNPN, CDR2 SVGIG, per germline (reference sequence). The CDR3, as DNA: TGTGCCTGGAGTGGGGGGGATGAAGCTTTCTTT. It is translated as CAWSGGDEAFF. Drawing the rest from reference TRBV30 and TRBJ1-1, the complete variable domain is SQTIHQWPATLVQPVGSPLSLECTVEGTSNPNLYWYRQAAGRGLQLLFYSVGIGQISSEVPQNLSASRPQDRQFILSSKKLLLSDSGFYLCAWSGGDEAFFGQGTRLTVV.

There are many counts of this clonotype. The chain employs TRBV10-3 and TRBJ2-7, with D perhaps TRBD1 (8 bases). Trimming shortened V by 4 bases and J by 7 bases, and 20 bases separated the two germline ends. The CDR3 loop spans 15 amino acids. The germline V gene encodes CDR1 ENHRY and CDR2 SYGVKD. CDR3 sequence: CAISGGQGGLREQYF. As DNA, the CDR3 is TGTGCCATCAGTGGTGGACAGGGAGGGTTGAGGGAGCAGTACTTC.

J is TRBJ1-2 and V is TRBV2, with 8 bases fitting TRBD1. CDR1 and CDR2 (germline): SNHLY, FYNNEI. The CDR3 contains 15 residues. V lost 1 base, J lost 7 bases, and 8 bases stayed unmatched. The CDR3 DNA sequence: TGTGCCAGCAGTGAAGGAGGACAGGGACGGCCTGGCTACACCTTC. Translated: CASSEGGQGRPGYTF.

This clonotype has at least ten counts. The rearrangement joins TRBV7-2 to TRBJ1-1, with D perhaps matching TRBD1 (5 bases). Germline loops: CDR1 SGHTA, CDR2 FQGNSA. CDR3 length: 11 amino acids. The V and J ends lost 8 bases and 3 bases respectively, with 7 bases between them. The CDR3 loop is CASRQYTEAFF. The CDR3 DNA is TGTGCCAGCCGACAGTACACTGAAGCTTTCTTT.

This chain joins TRBV18 and TRBJ1-1; the D gene is possibly TRBD1 (6 bases). Germline V CDR1 and CDR2: KGHSH, LQKENI. The CDR3 loop spans 16 amino acids. With 3 bases removed from V and 7 bases from J, the gap between germline ends came to 21 bases. This CDR3 reads CASSPNGQSFQGEAFF. CDR3 DNA: TGTGCCAGCTCACCGAACGGACAGTCCTTTCAGGGTGAAGCTTTCTTT. Filled out from reference TRBV18 and TRBJ1-1, the complete variable domain reads NAGVMQNPRHLVRRRGQEARLRCSPMKGHSHVYWYRQLPEEGLKFMVYLQKENIIDESGMPKERFSAEFPKEGPSILRIQQVVRGDSAAYFCASSPNGQSFQGEAFFGQGTRLTVV.

This chain uses TRBV9 with TRBJ1-5; tentative D call: TRBD1 (5 bases). CDR1 is SGDLS, CDR2 YYNGEE, per germline. The CDR3 runs 15 residues. The V gene lost 3 bases and the J gene lost 11 bases, with 21 bases spanning the gap. The CDR3 DNA follows: TGTGCCAGCAGCGACACGTCAGGGTGGGGAGAGACCCAGCATTTT. Residues: CASSDTSGWGETQHF.

This clonotype was recorded at least ten times. The chain is built from TRBV3-1 and TRBJ1-1; no firm D call. Germline values: CDR1 LGHDT, CDR2 YNNKEL (reference sequence). V lost 5 bases and J lost 3, with 13 bases in between. There are 14 residues in the CDR3. The CDR3 nucleotides read TGTGCCAGCAGCGAAAGGGTCACTGACACTGAAGCTTTCTTT. Its translation: CASSERVTDTEAFF.

This clonotype was recorded at least ten times. CDR3 region: CASSPTGTGVETQYF. The DNA for the CDR3 is TGTGCCAGCAGTCCCACCGGGACAGGGGTAGAGACCCAGTACTTC. V gene TRBV6-6 combines with J gene TRBJ2-5; 10 positions agree with TRBD1. V dropped 5 bases and J dropped 4; count of bases not matched to a gene: 7. Germline V gives CDR1 MNHNY, CDR2 SVGAGI (reference sequence). This CDR3 is 15 amino acids long.

This clonotype was found many times. This chain joins TRBV12-3 or TRBV12-4 and TRBJ2-7; D possibly corresponds to TRBD1 (5 bases). V lost 4 bases and J 3 bases, leaving 13 bases between the germline ends. CDR3 length equals 14 residues. Here the CDR3 reads CASSSDMGHYEQYF. CDR3 bases: TGTGCCAGCAGTTCGGATATGGGGCACTACGAGCAGTACTTC.

This clonotype was counted only a few times. This sequence joins TRBV6-5 and TRBJ1-4, with 10 nucleotides matching TRBD1. Germline CDR1 MNHEY, CDR2 SVGAGI. The CDR3 extends over 14 amino acids. After removal of 7 bases from V and 5 bases from J, the junction contained 4 bases not matched to a gene. The CDR3 DNA sequence: TGTGCCAGCACCTCGACAGGGGGCAATGAAAAACTGTTTTTT. This translates into CASTSTGGNEKLFF.

About this clonotype itself: A much more abundant neighbour one base away suggests this may be a read error. The genes are TRBV7-9 and TRBJ1-4; 9 bases agree with TRBD1. The CDR3 sequence is 16 residues long. Germline CDR1 and CDR2: SEHNR and FQNEAQ (reference sequence). The CDR3 protein is CASSLVLGQGNEELFF. As DNA, the CDR3 is TGTGCCAGCAGCTTGGTTTTGGGACAGGGTAATGAAGAACTGTTTTTT.

In this sample, this clonotype turned up a few times. The chain links TRBV28 to TRBJ1-1, with D possibly being TRBD1 (5 bases). V was clipped by 3 bases and J by 8 bases, with 10 bases between them. CDR3 length equals 12 residues. The germline gives CDR1 MDHEN, CDR2 SYDVKM. The CDR3 DNA is TGTGCCAGCAGTTTGCGACAGATCGAAGCTTTCTTT. It specifies CASSLRQIEAFF.

This clonotype occurred many times. The chain joins TRBV7-8 to TRBJ1-1, with D tentatively TRBD1 (5 bases). The CDR3 runs to 17 residues. V was cut by 4 bases and J by 1 base, with 19 bases left in between. Germline V gene sequence: CDR1 SGHVS, CDR2 FQNEAQ. CDR3: CASSSPLQGRRNTEAFF. The CDR3 coding sequence is TGTGCCAGCAGCTCCCCGTTGCAGGGTCGGAGGAACACTGAAGCTTTCTTT.

This clonotype was seen only a few times. The genes are TRBV3-1 and TRBJ2-2; D gene unclear. This CDR3 is built from 14 residues. CDR1 is LGHDT, CDR2 YNNKEL, per germline (reference sequence). The V and J ends lost 5 bases and 1 base respectively, with 8 bases between them. CDR3 sequence reads: CASSNEWNTGELFF. CDR3 DNA sequence: TGTGCCAGCAGCAACGAGTGGAACACCGGGGAGCTGTTTTTT.

This chain links TRBV2 with TRBJ2-7, with 13 bases matching TRBD2. The V gene end was trimmed by 5 bases and the J gene end by 9 bases; junction bases not matched to a gene: 10. This CDR3 comprises 15 residues. Per germline, CDR1 SNHLY and CDR2 FYNNEI. The DNA of the CDR3 is TGTGCCAGCAGTCAGACCGGGACTAGCGGGATCGGGCAGTACTTC. Translated, it gives CASSQTGTSGIGQYF.

There are many counts of this clonotype. The rearrangement uses TRBV20-1 and TRBJ2-7; TRBD1 matches at 10 bases. V was clipped by 2 bases and J by 4 bases; unmatched bases: 5. Germline loops: CDR1 DFQATT, CDR2 SNEGSKA (reference sequence). CDR3 length equals 14 residues. The CDR3 protein is CSARSDRGGYEQYF. As DNA, the CDR3 is TGCAGTGCTAGATCGGACAGGGGGGGTTACGAGCAGTACTTC.

This clonotype came up many times. The V and J genes are TRBV7-9 and TRBJ1-1, with 7 bases fitting TRBD1. J gave up 1 base and V 3 bases, and 5 bases lay outside the gene matches. CDR1 and CDR2 (germline): SEHNR, FQNEAQ (reference sequence). The CDR3 sequence is 15 residues long. CDR3 loop: CASSLFRDRNTEAFF. Here the CDR3 DNA reads TGTGCCAGCAGCTTGTTCCGGGACAGGAACACTGAAGCTTTCTTT.

This clonotype showed up many times. The junction does not match germline at one end; this may be a read error. V usage is TRBV7-7 and J usage is TRBJ2-5; 15 bases line up with TRBD2. Germline V gene data show CDR1 as SSHAT and CDR2 as FNYEAQ (reference sequence). The CDR3 covers 16 residues. The CDR3 region is CASSKGLAGGQETQYF. In DNA, the CDR3 is TGTGCTAGCAGCAAGGGACTAGCGGGAGGTCAAGAGACCCAGTACTTC.

As concerns this clonotype: With a much larger clone just one base away, this may be a read error. V is TRBV7-9 and J is TRBJ1-1; possible D gene TRBD1, 6 bases. CDR3 length equals 15 residues. The V gene lost 8 bases and the J gene lost 4 bases, with 20 bases spanning the gap. CDR1 is SEHNR and CDR2 is FQNEAQ in the germline V gene (reference sequence). This CDR3 reads CASAAPGAKLTEAFF. CDR3 DNA: TGTGCCAGCGCCGCGCCGGGGGCCAAGCTCACTGAAGCTTTCTTT.